The TCR beta chain under discussion was sequenced for a study of T cell clones after liver transplantation. As for the study in general: A pre-transplant mixed lymphocyte reaction with TCRbeta sequencing defined graft-donor-reactive clones followed in post-transplant blood. Tolerance: complete withdrawal held at least one year, liver enzymes staying within twice normal. Pre-transplant mixed lymphocyte reactions yielded third-party-reactive TCRbeta sequences as comparators for graft-donor-reactive sequences. Whole-study results and caveats: Low donor cell numbers restricted donor-reactive repertoire measurement in a couple of subjects.

Per the germline V gene, CDR1 is MNHEY and CDR2 is SMNVEV (reference sequence). This CDR3 has 14 amino acids. V dropped 5 bases and J dropped 0 bases, with 11 bases sitting between them. This clone was seen once. No antigen is known for it. Sequencing was performed with immunoSEQ multiplex PCR; in TCRdb, only in-frame clones are kept and a portion is missing. Among 20,000 to 25,000 clones listed, about four fifths were seen once. The TCR comes from a human patient who received a liver transplant. The graft donor may have contributed some T cells. The chain carries TRBV27 and TRBJ2-7, with unresolved D. Material: CD8+ T cells from blood, obtained around 52 months after liver transplant. The CDR3: CASSRVQSSYEQYF. CDR3 sequence (DNA): TGTGCCAGCAGTCGGGTGCAGAGCTCCTACGAGCAGTACTTC.